This T cell receptor beta chain was found in a study of blood T cell repertoires in COVID-19. Study details: PBMCs, B-cell-depleted T cells, or T cells were the source of the cDNA or gDNA that made up the material.

Assay used: immunoSEQ multiplex PCR; TCRdb lists only in-frame clones, some missing. The sample consists of more than 250,000 clones, about 90% of them appearing once. This CDR3 region has 15 residues. V shed 3 bases, J shed 4 bases, and the junction held 7 bases outside the gene matches. Germline CDR1 reads SGDLS; CDR2 reads YYNGEE. The V and J genes are TRBV9 and TRBJ2-1; 7 bases are shared with TRBD2. The sequenced sample was peripheral blood. This sequence was found in a young man who had recovered from COVID-19. The CDR3 DNA sequence: TGTGCCAGCAGCGCTCCTAGCGGAGATTACAATGAGCAGTTCTTC. Its protein is CASSAPSGDYNEQFF.